The source of this TCR beta chain is a study of shared clonotypes between healthy human individuals. The data were produced by immunoSEQ multiplex PCR, yet TCRdb's version contains in-frame clones alone and is incomplete. The profile shows over a million clones, 65% to 75% of them singletons. Germline values: CDR1 LGHNA, CDR2 YNFKEQ. The CDR3 spans 16 residues. The trim removed 1 base at V and 8 bases at J, leaving 9 bases unmatched. Sequenced input: memory CD4+ T cells sorted from blood. The subset: CD45RA-negative fraction. The sequence was collected from a man between 18 and 29 years old in good health. The V and J genes are TRBV4-2 and TRBJ2-1; 9 bases map to TRBD2. This chain's CDR3 is CASSQGQLAGRDEQFF. CDR3 coding DNA: TGTGCCAGCAGCCAAGGGCAACTAGCGGGCCGGGATGAGCAGTTCTTC.